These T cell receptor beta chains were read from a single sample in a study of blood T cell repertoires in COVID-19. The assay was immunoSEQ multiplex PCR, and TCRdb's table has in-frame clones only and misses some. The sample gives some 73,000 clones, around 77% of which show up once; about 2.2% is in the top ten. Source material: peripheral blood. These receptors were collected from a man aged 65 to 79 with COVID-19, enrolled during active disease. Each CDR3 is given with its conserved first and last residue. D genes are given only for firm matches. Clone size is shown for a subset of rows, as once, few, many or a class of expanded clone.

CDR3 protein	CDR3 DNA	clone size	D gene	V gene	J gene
CASSLVGGRAAYNEQFF	TGCGCCAGCAGCTTGGTCGGCGGGAGGGCAGCCTACAATGAGCAGTTCTTC	few	TRBD2	TRBV5-1	TRBJ2-1
CASSPPPRQFSPLHF	TGTGCCAGCAGTCCCCCCCCAAGACAGTTTTCACCCCTCCACTTT	-	-	TRBV27	TRBJ1-6
CASSLQVHGTGVYEQYF	TGTGCCAGCAGTTTACAGGTTCACGGGACAGGGGTCTACGAGCAGTACTTC	-	TRBD1	TRBV27	TRBJ2-7
CASGGRANEKLFF	TGTGCCAGCGGAGGGAGAGCTAATGAAAAACTGTTTTTT	few	-	TRBV7-8	TRBJ1-4
CASRLPANTEAFF	TGTGCCAGCAGACTGCCCGCGAACACTGAAGCTTTCTTT	-	-	TRBV7-9	TRBJ1-1
CASSGIEGPAGSNEQFF	TGTGCCAGCAGCGGTATTGAGGGTCCCGCGGGGAGTAATGAGCAGTTCTTC	-	-	TRBV7-9	TRBJ2-1
CASSYGTGLSYTF	TGTGCCAGCAGTTACGGGACAGGGTTGAGCTACACCTTC	few	TRBD1	TRBV27	TRBJ1-2
CASSLEGSGGDTQYF	TGCGCCAGCAGCTTGGAGGGTAGCGGTGGGGATACGCAGTATTTT	-	-	TRBV5-1	TRBJ2-3
CASSPTGIRTQYF	TGTGCCAGCAGTCCTACAGGGATTCGGACCCAGTACTTC	-	-	TRBV6-5	TRBJ2-5
CASSTSANSYEQYF	TGTGCCAGCAGCACTAGCGCCAACTCCTACGAGCAGTACTTC	-	TRBD2	TRBV7-9	TRBJ2-7
CASSRLLTRDTQYF	TGTGCCAGCAGCCGACTCCTAACACGAGATACGCAGTATTTT	-	-	TRBV28	TRBJ2-3
CASSPTGTGRNTEAFF	TGTGCCAGCAGCCCGACAGGGACAGGGAGGAACACTGAAGCTTTCTTT	-	TRBD1	TRBV27	TRBJ1-1
CASSSLSGRAKYEQYF	TGTGCCAGCAGCTCCCTTAGCGGGAGGGCCAAGTACGAGCAGTACTTC	-	TRBD2	TRBV5-4	TRBJ2-7
CASSGSITRTEAFF	TGTGCCAGCAGCGGGTCAATTACGAGGACTGAAGCTTTCTTT	-	-	TRBV9	TRBJ1-1
CASSLEVAGETDTQYF	TGTGCCAGCAGCTTAGAGGTAGCGGGAGAGACAGATACGCAGTATTTT	-	TRBD2	TRBV7-2	TRBJ2-3
CASTRAPGQPQHF	TGTGCCAGCACGAGGGCACCGGGCCAGCCCCAGCATTTT	-	-	TRBV19	TRBJ1-5
CASSPSQMNTEAFF	TGTGCCAGCTCACCATCACAAATGAACACTGAAGCTTTCTTT	-	-	TRBV18	TRBJ1-1
CASSLPGQGNPHEQYF	TGTGCCAGCAGTTTACCGGGACAGGGGAACCCCCACGAGCAGTACTTC	few	TRBD1	TRBV6-2/TRBV6-3	TRBJ2-7
CASSPGQGRTNEKLFF	TGTGCCAGCAGCCCCGGACAGGGGAGGACTAATGAAAAACTGTTTTTT	-	TRBD1	TRBV3-1/TRBV3-2	TRBJ1-4
CASSRGYNTEAFF	TGTGCCAGTAGTAGAGGGTACAACACTGAAGCTTTCTTT	-	-	TRBV19	TRBJ1-1
CATSRTGNQETQYF	TGTGCCACCAGCAGAACAGGGAACCAAGAGACCCAGTACTTC	-	-	TRBV15	TRBJ2-5
CASSLSLSGNSPLHF	TGTGCCAGCAGTTTATCTCTATCAGGGAATTCACCCCTCCACTTT	-	-	TRBV27	TRBJ1-6
CASSFTGGYEQYF	TGCGCCAGCAGCTTTACCGGGGGCTACGAGCAGTACTTC	-	-	TRBV5-1	TRBJ2-7
CSVRVGTGVGNTIYF	TGCAGCGTCAGGGTCGGGACAGGGGTTGGAAACACCATATATTTT	-	TRBD1	TRBV29-1	TRBJ1-3
CASSYRNTEAFF	TGTGCCAGTAGTTACAGGAACACTGAAGCTTTCTTT	-	-	TRBV19	TRBJ1-1
CASSLGTGTGFWGYTF	TGCGCCAGCAGCTTGGGGACCGGGACAGGGTTCTGGGGCTACACCTTC	-	TRBD1	TRBV5-1	TRBJ1-2
CASGPGRALSNEQFF	TGTGCCAGCGGCCCGGGGAGGGCCTTATCAAATGAGCAGTTCTTC	once	TRBD2	TRBV7-2	TRBJ2-1
CAISENGQGVQPQHF	TGTGCCATCAGTGAGAACGGACAGGGAGTGCAGCCCCAGCATTTT	-	TRBD1	TRBV10-3	TRBJ1-5
CASSPEPTGEQYF	TGTGCCAGCAGCCCAGAACCGACTGGCGAGCAGTACTTC	-	-	TRBV5-6	TRBJ2-7
CASRQGARNEQFF	TGTGCCAGCAGACAGGGGGCCAGGAATGAGCAGTTCTTC	-	TRBD1	TRBV6-5	TRBJ2-1
CASSVNRGWNEKLFF	TGTGCCAGCAGCGTCAACAGGGGGTGGAATGAAAAACTGTTTTTT	-	TRBD1	TRBV9	TRBJ1-4
CASSPGGGANVLTF	TGTGCCAGCAGTCCGGGAGGCGGGGCCAACGTCCTGACTTTC	-	TRBD2	TRBV28	TRBJ2-6
CASSQLSSGGHVEQFF	TGTGCCAGCAGCCAGCTGAGTAGCGGGGGACACGTTGAGCAGTTCTTC	-	TRBD2	TRBV11-3	TRBJ2-1
CATAAGTGWNTEAFF	TGTGCCACCGCAGCGGGGACAGGATGGAACACTGAAGCTTTCTTT	-	TRBD1	TRBV15	TRBJ1-1
CASSYDRAVQPQHF	TGTGCCAGCAGCTACGACAGGGCAGTACAGCCCCAGCATTTT	-	TRBD1	TRBV7-8	TRBJ1-5
CATTAAVNYEQYF	TGTGCCACCACGGCCGCGGTCAACTACGAGCAGTACTTC	-	-	TRBV6-5	TRBJ2-7
CASSLTQGATDTQYF	TGTGCCAGCAGCTTAACACAGGGAGCCACAGATACGCAGTATTTT	-	-	TRBV7-9	TRBJ2-3
CASSLGLAVNEQFF	TGTGCCAGCAGCCTTGGACTAGCGGTAAATGAGCAGTTCTTC	-	TRBD2	TRBV27	TRBJ2-1
CASSQAGTGPLGGYTF	TGTGCCAGCAGCCAAGCCGGGACAGGGCCCTTGGGAGGCTACACCTTC	-	TRBD1	TRBV3-1/TRBV3-2	TRBJ1-2
CASSPPGQGLYGYTF	TGTGCCAGCAGCCCTCCGGGACAGGGCCTCTATGGCTACACCTTC	-	TRBD1	TRBV28	TRBJ1-2
CASSATGGNNYGYTF	TGTGCCAGCAGCGCAACAGGGGGCAACAACTATGGCTACACCTTC	-	TRBD1	TRBV9	TRBJ1-2
CASSFSGARTGELFF	TGCGCCAGCAGCTTCTCAGGGGCAAGGACCGGGGAGCTGTTTTTT	once	-	TRBV5-1	TRBJ2-2
CASSLATVRHRNTEAFF	TGTGCCAGCAGCTTAGCCACAGTACGGCACCGAAACACTGAAGCTTTCTTT	-	-	TRBV7-2	TRBJ1-1
CASSPSGTSGRDEQFF	TGTGCCAGCTCACCAAGCGGGACTAGCGGGAGGGATGAGCAGTTCTTC	-	TRBD2	TRBV18	TRBJ2-1
CASSLGTGGRPQHF	TGTGCCAGCAGCTTGGGGACAGGGGGCCGGCCCCAGCATTTT	once	TRBD1	TRBV7-2	TRBJ1-5
CASQGQGNSPLHF	TGTGCCAGTCAAGGACAGGGTAATTCACCCCTCCACTTT	-	TRBD1	TRBV19	TRBJ1-6
CASSQRGKSSYEQYF	TGTGCCAGCAGCCAACGGGGGAAGAGCTCCTACGAGCAGTACTTC	once	-	TRBV7-9	TRBJ2-7
CASSLDRGHYNEQYF	TGTGCCAGCAGCTTGGACAGGGGGCATTACAACGAGCAGTACTTC	-	TRBD1	TRBV5-4	TRBJ2-7
CASSPRTGRAAGRSETQYF	TGTGCCAGCTCACCACGGACAGGGAGGGCGGCGGGACGGTCGGAGACCCAGTACTTC	-	-	TRBV18	TRBJ2-5
CASSHLKQGEGRYEQYF	TGTGCCAGCAGCCACTTAAAGCAGGGGGAAGGTCGGTACGAGCAGTACTTC	few	TRBD1	TRBV14	TRBJ2-7
CATTSPGLAVGGSYNEQFF	TGTGCCACAACTTCGCCGGGACTAGCGGTGGGTGGTTCCTACAATGAGCAGTTCTTC	-	TRBD2	TRBV19	TRBJ2-1
CASSGLAGESYEQYF	TGTGCCAGCAGTGGACTAGCGGGAGAGTCCTACGAGCAGTACTTC	-	TRBD2	TRBV5-4	TRBJ2-7
CASVAPSTDTQYF	TGTGCCAGCGTAGCGCCCAGCACAGATACGCAGTATTTT	-	-	TRBV7-2	TRBJ2-3
CASSPSQGARSPLHF	TGTGCCAGCAGCCCCTCCCAGGGTGCACGGTCACCCCTCCACTTT	-	-	TRBV3-1/TRBV3-2	TRBJ1-6